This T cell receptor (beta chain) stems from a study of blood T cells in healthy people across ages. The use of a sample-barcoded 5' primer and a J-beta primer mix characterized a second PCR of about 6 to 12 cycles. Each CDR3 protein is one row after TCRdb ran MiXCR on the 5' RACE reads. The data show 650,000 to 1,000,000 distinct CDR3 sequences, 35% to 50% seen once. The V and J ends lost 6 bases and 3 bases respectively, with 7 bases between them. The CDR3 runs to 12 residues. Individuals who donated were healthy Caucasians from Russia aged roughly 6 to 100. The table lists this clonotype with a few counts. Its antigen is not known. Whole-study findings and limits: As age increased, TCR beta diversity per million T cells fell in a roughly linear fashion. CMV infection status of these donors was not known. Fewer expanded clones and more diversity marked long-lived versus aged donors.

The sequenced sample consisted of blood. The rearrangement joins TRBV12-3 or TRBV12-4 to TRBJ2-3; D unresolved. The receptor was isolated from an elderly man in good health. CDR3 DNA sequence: TGTGCCAGCAGAGAGGTGACAGATACGCAGTATTTT. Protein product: CASREVTDTQYF.